Listed here are 27 T cell receptor beta chains from one sample, sequenced in a study of blood T cell repertoires in COVID-19. The repertoire was sequenced with immunoSEQ multiplex PCR; TCRdb's copy has only in-frame clones and lacks some. Of some 150,000 clones in the sample, around nine tenths are singletons; the top ten hold about 2.1%. The source material was peripheral blood. These receptors originate from a human donor in a cohort sampled during active COVID-19.

J is TRBJ2-2 and V is TRBV6-5; D possibly corresponds to TRBD1 (5 bases). The ends were cut back, 5 bases at V and 6 bases at J, with 10 bases in the middle. The CDR3 covers 13 residues. Germline V gene lookup returns CDR1 MNHEY and CDR2 SVGAGI. The CDR3 coding sequence is TGTGCCAGCAGTAAAAGGGGTCCCGGGGAGCTGTTTTTT. It encodes CASSKRGPGELFF.

In its sample, this clone was seen once. The V call is TRBV27, the J call TRBJ2-1, with 10 bases identical to TRBD2. Germline V CDR1 and CDR2: MNHEY, SMNVEV (reference sequence). CDR3 length: 14 residues. V was clipped by 5 bases and J by 8 bases; unmatched bases: 6. In DNA, the CDR3 is TGTGCCAGCAGTACACGGACTAGCGGTGATGAGCAGTTCTTC. Its translation is CASSTRTSGDEQFF.

The rearrangement joins TRBV10-3 to TRBJ1-2, with TRBD1 as a possible D gene (6 bases). Germline V gives CDR1 ENHRY, CDR2 SYGVKD. The CDR3 is 16 amino acids. The V and J ends lost 3 bases and 4 bases respectively, with 18 bases between them. The CDR3 DNA sequence: TGTGCCATCAGTGATCTAGAGCCGGACAGCATCTATGGCTACACCTTC. It encodes CAISDLEPDSIYGYTF.

This chain joins TRBV19 and TRBJ2-5; D is unclear. V lost 3 bases to trimming and J lost 1 base, with 12 bases between them. The germline gives CDR1 LNHDA, CDR2 SQIVND (reference sequence). The CDR3 is made up of 15 amino acids. The chain's CDR3 is CASSIGAELQETQYF. CDR3 nucleotides: TGTGCCAGTAGTATTGGTGCGGAGCTCCAAGAGACCCAGTACTTC.

In nucleotides, the CDR3 is TGTGCCAGCAGCTTACGGGCGGGAAAAGGAACACCCCTCCACTTT. This translates into CASSLRAGKGTPLHF. The V call is TRBV11-2, the J call TRBJ1-6; D is ambiguous. This CDR3 contains 15 residues. The germline V and J ends were trimmed by 2 bases and 11 bases, with 16 bases remaining between them. Germline V gene data show CDR1 as SGHAT and CDR2 as FQNNGV.

This sequence joins TRBV21-1 and TRBJ1-4. TRBV21-1 is a known pseudogene. CDR3 length: 17 amino acids. The chain's CDR3 is CASSKGEDSPTNEKLFF. CDR3 nucleotides: TGTGCCAGCAGCAAAGGGGAGGACTCCCCAACTAATGAAAAACTGTTTTTT.

The chain employs TRBV5-1 and TRBJ2-7; TRBD1 might be the D (6 bases). V was clipped by 4 bases and J by 2 bases, with 13 bases between them. The CDR3 is made up of 14 amino acids. Germline V gene data show CDR1 as SGHRS and CDR2 as YFSETQ. The CDR3 region has the DNA TGCGCCAGCAGCGACAGTACAGGGCCCTACGAGCAGTACTTC. It specifies CASSDSTGPYEQYF.

This clone was recorded only once. This rearrangement joins TRBV6-6 to TRBJ2-5; D is undetermined. Germline CDR1 MNHNY, CDR2 SVGAGI (reference sequence). This CDR3 has 13 residues. V lost 6 bases and J lost 4, with 12 bases in between. The CDR3, as DNA: TGTGCCAGCAGCAAACAGCCTCGAGAGACCCAGTACTTC. Translating it yields CASSKQPRETQYF.

The chain joins TRBV5-5 to TRBJ1-2; 7 nucleotides agree with TRBD1. Germline-derived CDR1 and CDR2 are SGHKS and YYEKEE (reference sequence). V was pared by 0 bases and J by 6 bases, with 8 bases of the junction left unmatched. CDR3 size: 15 residues. The CDR3 is CASSLALGGGDGYTF. DNA for the CDR3: TGTGCCAGCAGCTTGGCCCTAGGAGGGGGCGATGGCTACACCTTC.

This chain links TRBV5-6 with TRBJ1-2; no clear D. The V end lost 4 bases, the J end lost 7 bases, and 17 bases lay between the germline ends. CDR1 and CDR2 (germline): SGHDT, YYEEEE. CDR3 length: 14 residues. CDR3: CASSPRRVAGGYTF. CDR3 bases: TGTGCCAGCAGCCCGAGGCGGGTAGCCGGTGGCTACACCTTC.

CDR3 sequence (DNA): TGTGCCTCCACGTTCCAGGGGGCGATCGAGCAGTACTTC. Translating it yields CASTFQGAIEQYF. The V call is TRBV13, the J call TRBJ2-7; TRBD1 aligns across 8 bases. The CDR3 consists of 13 residues. In germline, CDR1 is PRHDT, CDR2 FYEKMQ (reference sequence). V dropped 11 bases and J dropped 6; count of bases not matched to a gene: 12.

This sequence joins TRBV4-3 and TRBJ2-5; 8 bases are a match to TRBD1. The V segment lost 0 bases and the J segment 5 bases; nucleotides outside the gene matches: 14. The length of the CDR3 is 18 residues. Germline assignment: CDR1 LGHNA and CDR2 YSLEER. CDR3: CASSQEGPPTGVGETQYF. CDR3 DNA sequence: TGCGCCAGCAGCCAAGAGGGGCCCCCGACAGGGGTGGGGGAGACCCAGTACTTC.

This clone appeared a single time. The V gene is TRBV7-9, the J gene TRBJ2-1; TRBD1 might be the D (5 bases). V lost 6 bases and J lost 2, with 23 bases in between. The germline V gene encodes CDR1 SEHNR and CDR2 FQNEAQ (reference sequence). The CDR3 is 18 residues long. The CDR3 DNA reads TGTGCCAGCAGAGACGGCCGGACACATCAATTCCCCTACAATGAGCAGTTCTTC. Protein: CASRDGRTHQFPYNEQFF. Full variable domain (outside the CDR3, taken from reference TRBV7-9 and TRBJ2-1): DTGVSQNPRHKITKRGQNVTFRCDPISEHNRLYWYRQTLGQGPEFLTYFQNEAQLEKSRLLSDRFSAERPKGSFSTLEIQRTEQGDSAMYLCASRDGRTHQFPYNEQFFGPGTRLTVL.

The genes are TRBV11-3 and TRBJ2-7; 8 bases are a match to TRBD1. Germline trimming cut 1 base from V and 2 bases from J; bases unmatched to any gene: 4. The germline CDR1 and CDR2 sequences are SGHNT and YENEEA. CDR3 size: 15 residues. The chain's CDR3 is CASSLGTGIPYEQYF. DNA for the CDR3: TGTGCCAGCAGCTTAGGGACAGGGATACCCTACGAGCAGTACTTC.

The CDR3 region is CASTLGRGQDTQYF. In nucleotides, the CDR3 is TGTGCCAGCACACTCGGGCGGGGCCAAGATACGCAGTATTTT. The chain joins TRBV18 to TRBJ2-3, with D perhaps matching TRBD2 (6 bases). This CDR3 region has 14 residues. Germline loops: CDR1 KGHSH, CDR2 LQKENI. V dropped 8 bases and J dropped 5 bases, with 17 bases sitting between them.

The CDR3: CASISEYNSPLHF. Written as DNA, the CDR3 is TGTGCCAGCATTTCGGAGTATAATTCACCCCTCCACTTT. This chain uses TRBV6-5 with TRBJ1-6; the D is unclear. The CDR3 runs 13 residues. From germline, CDR1 is MNHEY and CDR2 SVGAGI. Trimming removed 7 bases from V and 4 bases from J, with 8 bases in between.

The gene calls are TRBV6-5 and TRBJ1-5; tentatively, D is TRBD1 (5 bases). V was pared by 2 bases and J by 7 bases, with 15 bases between. The CDR3 is 15 amino acids. Per the germline V gene, CDR1 is MNHEY and CDR2 is SVGAGI. The CDR3 reads CASSYDRDFGQPQHF. Written as DNA, the CDR3 is TGTGCCAGCAGTTACGATAGGGACTTTGGGCAGCCCCAGCATTTT.

The chain is built from TRBV5-1 and TRBJ2-3, with 12 bases aligning to TRBD2. V shed 2 bases and J 4 bases; nucleotides not matched to a gene: 5. The CDR3 consists of 16 residues. Germline assignment: CDR1 SGHRS and CDR2 YFSETQ. The CDR3 DNA reads TGCGCCAGCAGCTTAGAGGGACTAGCGGGTCCAGATACGCAGTATTTT. Translation gives CASSLEGLAGPDTQYF.

This clone was found a few times. The gene calls are TRBV5-8 and TRBJ2-7, with D perhaps matching TRBD1 (5 bases). The CDR3 loop spans 15 amino acids. Germline assignment: CDR1 SGHTS and CDR2 YDEGEE. Trimming stripped 4 bases from V and 6 bases from J, with 20 bases between. CDR3 loop: CASSVHGRLGAEQYF. The CDR3 coding sequence is TGTGCCAGCAGCGTACATGGACGCCTTGGGGCCGAGCAGTACTTC.

In this sample, this clone turned up many times. V gene TRBV6-4 combines with J gene TRBJ2-1; 12 bases align to TRBD2. Germline loops: CDR1 MRHNA, CDR2 SNTAGT. The CDR3 extends over 15 amino acids. V lost 6 bases to trimming and J lost 2 bases; unmatched junction nucleotides: 2. In DNA, the CDR3 is TGTGCCAGCAGCTCTAGCGGGGGGGCCTACAATGAGCAGTTCTTC. Its protein is CASSSSGGAYNEQFF.

The chain combines TRBV7-9 with TRBJ1-1; D is unclear. This CDR3 comprises 14 residues. V lost 0 bases and J lost 7, with 12 bases in between. Looked up from germline, CDR1 is SEHNR and CDR2 is FQNEAQ (reference sequence). In DNA form, the CDR3 reads TGTGCCAGCAGCTTAGCGTTGGACTCCTATGAAGCTTTCTTT. It translates to CASSLALDSYEAFF.

J is TRBJ1-1 and V is TRBV18; the match to TRBD1 covers 9 bases. The V gene end was trimmed by 0 bases and the J gene end by 3 bases; junction bases not matched to a gene: 8. CDR1 and CDR2 from the germline V gene are KGHSH and LQKENI. The length of the CDR3 is 17 residues. CDR3 protein: CASSPPNRGRTDTEAFF. CDR3 bases: TGTGCCAGCTCACCACCGAACAGGGGGCGCACGGACACTGAAGCTTTCTTT.

The rearrangement uses TRBV7-9 and TRBJ2-1, with 7 bases identical to TRBD2. The junction had 6 bases not matched to a gene; V was cut back by 2 bases and J by 5 bases. Germline V lookup: CDR1 SEHNR, CDR2 FQNEAQ (reference sequence). This CDR3 comprises 15 residues. In nucleotides, the CDR3 is TGTGCCAGCAGCTTATTGGGCGGGAGTGACAATGAGCAGTTCTTC. Translation: CASSLLGGSDNEQFF.

This chain links TRBV6-5 with TRBJ1-1; no definite D call. CDR1 and CDR2 (germline): MNHEY, SVGAGI. The CDR3 length is 14 residues. With 2 bases removed from V and 1 base from J, the gap between germline ends came to 8 bases. The CDR3 DNA reads as TGTGCCAGCAGTTACGGGCCAGGGAACACTGAAGCTTTCTTT. Translating it yields CASSYGPGNTEAFF.

This chain connects TRBV15 to TRBJ2-3; 11 positions agree with TRBD2. This CDR3 has 20 amino acids. V was clipped by 4 bases and J by 4 bases; unmatched bases: 19. The germline CDR1 and CDR2 sequences are LNHNV and YYDKDF (reference sequence). CDR3 sequence: CATSMGVYSGRAVGADTQYF. The CDR3 nucleotides are TGTGCCACCAGCATGGGGGTGTATAGCGGGAGGGCCGTCGGCGCAGATACGCAGTATTTT.

J is TRBJ2-3 and V is TRBV15, with D maybe TRBD2 (5 bases). The germline V gene encodes CDR1 LNHNV and CDR2 YYDKDF (reference sequence). V lost 0 bases to trimming and J lost 2 bases, with 12 bases between them. CDR3 length: 16 residues. In DNA, the CDR3 is TGTGCCACCAGCAGAGACCCAAGCGGATTCACAGATACGCAGTATTTT. Protein product: CATSRDPSGFTDTQYF.

This clone was observed a single time. This chain connects TRBV7-9 to TRBJ2-7; D is ambiguous. This CDR3 has 14 residues. Germline CDR1 is SEHNR and CDR2 is FQNEAQ (reference sequence). V was trimmed by 1 base and J by 6 bases, leaving 13 bases between them. CDR3 coding DNA: TGTGCCAGCAGCTTAGGGCTAGTGGCAAGCGAGCAGTACTTC. This encodes CASSLGLVASEQYF.